These 30 T cell receptor beta chains came from one sample sequenced in a study of T cells expressing NK-cell markers. Following a re-call of the 5' RACE reads, TCRdb has one entry per CDR3 protein and lacks DNA. This table lists 150,000 or so distinct CDR3 sequences. The sequenced sample was blood T cells: a sorted CD56 or NKG2C T cell subset, CD4+ or CD8+ T cells, or bulk PBMC T cells (not recorded which). These receptors came from a woman aged 50 to 60 in good health.

The chain couples TRBV6-6 to TRBJ1-1; TCRdb gives TRBD1 as the D gene, but with no DNA this cannot be confirmed. The CDR3 totals 13 residues. Germline V gene sequence: CDR1 MNHNY, CDR2 SVGAGI (reference sequence). The CDR3 is CASRWTGGTEAFF.

V gene TRBV5-1 combines with J gene TRBJ1-1; TCRdb picks TRBD1, but there is no DNA to check that call. This CDR3 comprises 14 residues. CDR1 is SGHRS, CDR2 YFSETQ, per germline. The CDR3 loop reads CASNSRGPDTEAFF.

This chain joins TRBV11-2 and TRBJ2-2; TCRdb outputs TRBD1, but without DNA this stays unchecked. The CDR3 loop spans 16 amino acids. Germline V gene lookup returns CDR1 SGHAT and CDR2 FQNNGV. The CDR3 sequence is CASSFIGGENTGELFF.

The rearrangement uses TRBV4-1 and TRBJ2-5; TCRdb's D gene call, TRBD1, goes unchecked for lack of DNA. The length of the CDR3 is 15 residues. CDR1 is MGHRA, CDR2 YSYEKL, per germline. The CDR3 reads CASSHPGTDQETQYF.

The V and J genes are TRBV5-5 and TRBJ2-1; checking the TCRdb D call of TRBD1 is not possible without DNA. The CDR3 length is 13 residues. CDR1 is SGHKS, CDR2 YYEKEE, per germline (reference sequence). CDR3 residues: CASSLGDGNEQFF.

The rearrangement links TRBV2 to TRBJ1-5; lacking DNA, the TRBD1 call made by TCRdb goes unchecked. This CDR3 spans 12 amino acids. Germline V gene data show CDR1 as SNHLY and CDR2 as FYNNEI. The CDR3: CASEGLDQPQHF.

This chain connects TRBV5-6 to TRBJ2-3; TCRdb gives TRBD1 as the D gene, but with no DNA this cannot be confirmed. CDR1 and CDR2 from the germline V gene are SGHDT and YYEEEE. This CDR3 has 15 amino acids. This CDR3 reads CASSLGDSPTDTQYF. The variable domain in full, completed from reference TRBV5-6 and TRBJ2-3, reads DAGVTQSPTHLIKTRGQQVTLRCSPKSGHDTVSWYQQALGQGPQFIFQYYEEEERQRGNFPDRFSGHQFPNYSSELNVNALLLGDSALYLCASSLGDSPTDTQYFGPGTRLTVL.

The J gene is TRBJ2-7, the V gene TRBV9; checking the TCRdb D call of TRBD1 is not possible without DNA. The CDR3 is made up of 15 amino acids. Germline-derived CDR1 and CDR2 are SGDLS and YYNGEE. CDR3 residues: CASSVLSGTGAEQYF. Filled out from reference TRBV9 and TRBJ2-7, the complete variable domain reads DSGVTQTPKHLITATGQRVTLRCSPRSGDLSVYWYQQSLDQGLQFLIQYYNGEERAKGNILERFSAQQFPDLHSELNLSSLELGDSALYFCASSVLSGTGAEQYFGPGTRLTVT.

This chain links TRBV2 with TRBJ1-2; the TCRdb D gene call, TRBD1, has no DNA to confirm it. CDR1 is SNHLY, CDR2 FYNNEI, per germline. The CDR3 extends over 13 amino acids. CDR3 amino acids: CASTDRDDYGYTF.

CDR3 in amino acids: CSARDLSDGFSYNSPLHF. V gene TRBV20-1 combines with J gene TRBJ1-6. Germline lookup yields CDR1 DFQATT and CDR2 SNEGSKA (reference sequence). The length of the CDR3 is 18 residues.

The chain combines TRBV14 with TRBJ2-6; lacking DNA, the TRBD2 call made by TCRdb goes unchecked. CDR1 is SGHDN and CDR2 is FVKESK in the germline V gene. The CDR3 is 20 residues long. CDR3 loop: CASSQEAVWTYNSGANVLTF.

The genes are TRBV5-6 and TRBJ2-7. Germline V gene lookup returns CDR1 SGHDT and CDR2 YYEEEE. This CDR3 spans 14 amino acids. CDR3 in amino acids: CASSVSGTTYEQYF. Complete variable domain (other parts from reference TRBV5-6 and TRBJ2-7): DAGVTQSPTHLIKTRGQQVTLRCSPKSGHDTVSWYQQALGQGPQFIFQYYEEEERQRGNFPDRFSGHQFPNYSSELNVNALLLGDSALYLCASSVSGTTYEQYFGPGTRLTVT.

The CDR3 is CASSHFNHYEQYF. The chain uses TRBV27 and TRBJ2-7. CDR1 is MNHEY and CDR2 is SMNVEV in the germline V gene (reference sequence). This CDR3 is built from 13 residues.

The chain has TRBV11-1 and TRBJ2-3. The CDR3 extends over 11 amino acids. CDR1 is SGHAT and CDR2 is FQDESV in the germline V gene (reference sequence). CDR3 residues: CASSSKDTQYF.

The V and J genes are TRBV5-1 and TRBJ2-1; as DNA is missing, the TRBD2 call by TCRdb cannot be tested. Germline CDR1 SGHRS, CDR2 YFSETQ. The CDR3 runs 16 residues. The CDR3 reads CASSLVLREYGNEQFF.

CDR3 loop: CASSLGQGGATDTQYF. The gene calls are TRBV7-9 and TRBJ2-3; without DNA, the TCRdb call of TRBD1 cannot be checked. Germline CDR1 SEHNR, CDR2 FQNEAQ (reference sequence). The CDR3 covers 16 residues.

The V and J genes are TRBV5-6 and TRBJ2-1; TCRdb's D call of TRBD1 is untestable without DNA. The length of the CDR3 is 12 residues. CDR1 and CDR2 (germline): SGHDT, YYEEEE. CDR3: CASGRGYNEQFF.

The chain uses TRBV5-1 and TRBJ2-2; TCRdb's D call, TRBD2, is unchecked because there is no DNA. Germline loops: CDR1 SGHRS, CDR2 YFSETQ. The CDR3 contains 16 residues. The CDR3 reads CASSLGQREYTGELFF.

The chain recombines TRBV27 with TRBJ2-7; TCRdb's D call, TRBD1, is unchecked because there is no DNA. This CDR3 has 13 residues. CDR1 is MNHEY, CDR2 SMNVEV, per germline (reference sequence). CDR3 residues: CASRTGGVNEQYF.

The chain is built from TRBV11-2 and TRBJ2-3; the TRBD1 assignment by TCRdb is unverifiable without DNA. The CDR3 consists of 16 residues. The germline CDR1 and CDR2 sequences are SGHAT and FQNNGV. The CDR3 loop reads CASSPPWLEGTDTQYF.

The chain joins TRBV7-8 to TRBJ2-3; TCRdb's assignment of TRBD2 cannot be checked, as there is no DNA. The CDR3 extends over 14 amino acids. In germline, CDR1 is SGHVS, CDR2 FQNEAQ. CDR3: CASSDEAGGETQYF.

The chain employs TRBV29-1 and TRBJ2-1; TCRdb's assignment of TRBD2 cannot be checked, as there is no DNA. The germline gives CDR1 SQVTM, CDR2 ANQGSEA. The CDR3 runs to 15 residues. The chain's CDR3 is CSVEGLLAGYNEQFF.

The chain joins TRBV29-1 to TRBJ2-5; the TRBD1 assignment by TCRdb is unverifiable without DNA. Germline CDR1 and CDR2: SQVTM and ANQGSEA. The CDR3 is 17 amino acids. CDR3 region: CSVAPKSTGTYQETQYF.

This clonotype is called medium-sized (0.01 to 0.1%) based on its frequency. This chain connects TRBV5-6 to TRBJ2-2; no DNA is available, so the TRBD1 call from TCRdb remains unchecked. The length of the CDR3 is 15 residues. CDR1 is SGHDT, CDR2 YYEEEE, per germline. This CDR3 is CASSSLGQGSGELFF.

The gene calls are TRBV9 and TRBJ2-1; TCRdb returns TRBD2, unconfirmable since there is no DNA. The CDR3 covers 16 residues. Germline CDR1 SGDLS, CDR2 YYNGEE. The CDR3 spells CASSVGASGSYNEQFF.

This chain uses TRBV27 with TRBJ2-3. The CDR3 is 14 amino acids. Germline CDR1 is MNHEY and CDR2 is SMNVEV (reference sequence). CDR3 in amino acids: CASSSFGFTDTQYF.

The chain links TRBV3-1 to TRBJ2-1; TCRdb indicates TRBD2, and absent DNA this call remains unverified. CDR3 length equals 15 residues. Germline V lookup: CDR1 LGHDT, CDR2 YNNKEL (reference sequence). The CDR3 sequence: CASSPPGLAADEQFF.

J is TRBJ2-5 and V is TRBV5-5; TCRdb outputs TRBD1, but without DNA this stays unchecked. This CDR3 is 16 amino acids long. The V gene's germline CDR1 is SGHKS and CDR2 YYEKEE (reference sequence). The CDR3 loop reads CASSLAPPGGQETQYF.

The chain uses TRBV12-3 or TRBV12-4 and TRBJ2-1; with no DNA, the TCRdb D assignment of TRBD2 cannot be verified. This CDR3 region has 13 residues. The CDR3 loop reads CASSSGLFSEQFF.

This rearrangement joins TRBV27 to TRBJ2-1; TCRdb outputs TRBD1, but without DNA this stays unchecked. This CDR3 comprises 15 residues. Germline V lookup: CDR1 MNHEY, CDR2 SMNVEV (reference sequence). The CDR3 loop is CASSLSWTGTLEQFF.